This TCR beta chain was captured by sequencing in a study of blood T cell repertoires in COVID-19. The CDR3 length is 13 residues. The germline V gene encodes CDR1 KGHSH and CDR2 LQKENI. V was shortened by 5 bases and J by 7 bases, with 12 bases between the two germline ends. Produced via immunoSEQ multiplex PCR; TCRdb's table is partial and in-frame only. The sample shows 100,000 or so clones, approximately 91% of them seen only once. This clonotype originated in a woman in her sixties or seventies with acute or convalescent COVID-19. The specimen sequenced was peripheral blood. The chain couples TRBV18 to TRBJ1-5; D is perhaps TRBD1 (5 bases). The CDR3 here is CASSSREEQPQHF. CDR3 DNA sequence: TGTGCCAGCTCAAGCAGGGAGGAGCAGCCCCAGCATTTT.